Following are 6 T cell receptor beta chains from one sample sequenced in a study of blood T cell repertoires in COVID-19. Using immunoSEQ multiplex PCR, the repertoire was profiled, and TCRdb retains in-frame clones only, with some absent. The table has 95,000 to 150,000 clones, roughly 88% seen once. The specimen sequenced was peripheral blood. The receptor source for this set is a man aged 35 to 55 with acute or convalescent COVID-19.

The rearrangement uses TRBV4-1 and TRBJ1-1, with 11 bases matching TRBD1. J lost 4 bases, V lost 2 bases, and 12 bases had no gene match. The CDR3 has 18 amino acids. The germline gives CDR1 MGHRA, CDR2 YSYEKL. In nucleotides, the CDR3 is TGCGCCAGCAGCCAATTCGGACAGGGGGCTGAGTTAGGCACTGAAGCTTTCTTT. Translation gives CASSQFGQGAELGTEAFF.

The chain links TRBV18 to TRBJ1-1; D is possibly TRBD1 (6 bases). V shed 6 bases and J shed 4 bases, with 15 bases lying between them. CDR3 length: 14 residues. CDR1 is KGHSH and CDR2 is LQKENI in the germline V gene. As DNA, the CDR3 is TGTGCCAGCTCCCGAACCACAGGGACCACTGAAGCTTTCTTT. Amino acids: CASSRTTGTTEAFF.

This chain links TRBV5-1 with TRBJ2-1, with 7 positions matching TRBD1. The CDR3 runs 16 residues. Germline CDR1 and CDR2: SGHRS and YFSETQ. Germline trimming cut 0 bases from V and 4 bases from J; bases unmatched to any gene: 7. The CDR3 DNA sequence: TGCGCCAGCAGCTTGGCGGAGACAGGGCCTTACAATGAGCAGTTCTTC. Translation: CASSLAETGPYNEQFF.

This clone was counted only a few times. The chain couples TRBV24-1 to TRBJ1-1, with TRBD1 as a possible D gene (6 bases). The CDR3 contains 14 residues. V was clipped by 8 bases and J by 1 base, with 13 bases between them. The germline gives CDR1 KGHDR, CDR2 SFDVKD. The CDR3 loop reads CATMGRGTNTEAFF. In nucleotides, the CDR3 is TGTGCCACCATGGGGAGGGGGACGAACACTGAAGCTTTCTTT.

This chain connects TRBV5-1 to TRBJ1-1, with D hard to call. V lost 4 bases and J lost 2, with 15 bases in between. Germline loops: CDR1 SGHRS, CDR2 YFSETQ. This CDR3 has 15 amino acids. In nucleotides, the CDR3 is TGCGCCAGCAGCGCCATGATCGGTCCTAACACTGAAGCTTTCTTT. Encoded protein: CASSAMIGPNTEAFF. Complete variable domain (other parts from reference TRBV5-1 and TRBJ1-1): KAGVTQTPRYLIKTRGQQVTLSCSPISGHRSVSWYQQTPGQGLQFLFEYFSETQRNKGNFPGRFSGRQFSNSRSEMNVSTLELGDSALYLCASSAMIGPNTEAFFGQGTRLTVV.

The chain employs TRBV4-1 and TRBJ2-5; 10 positions agree with TRBD2. Trimming cost V 4 bases and J 7 bases; bases outside gene matches: 6. This CDR3 comprises 14 residues. Germline CDR1 MGHRA, CDR2 YSYEKL. CDR3 amino acids: CASSPARLAGTQYF. The CDR3 bases are TGCGCCAGCAGCCCGGCCCGACTAGCGGGGACCCAGTACTTC.